This is a list of T cell receptor beta chains from one sample in a study of T-cell memory formation after mild COVID-19. Each CDR3 protein gets one entry after TCRdb re-called the 5' RACE reads with MiXCR. The sample lists under 200,000 distinct CDR3 sequences, less than 40% seen once, with approximately 12% in the top ten. The specimen was PBMCs or a T cell subset sorted from them (not recorded which). The receptors were sampled from an adult woman who had mild COVID-19 (a few samples of this study predate the infection). Cell type and time point are not known. Both conserved end residues are part of each CDR3. The D gene is left open where the match is weak.

TRBD1,TRBV29-1,13,CSVAGTGGYEQYF
TRBD1,TRBV6-2/TRBV6-3,16,CASSLTIGTAQETQYF
-,TRBV2,15,CASSSSQGSNQPQHF
-,TRBV29-1,11,CSASENTEAFF
TRBD1,TRBV7-2,15,CASSPGDSSTDTQYF
TRBD1,TRBV7-3,14,CASSLGTAPGAQYF
TRBD2,TRBV5-1,15,CASSFLAGDTDTQYF
-,TRBV12-3/TRBV12-4,14,CASSISTVTGELFF
-,TRBV3-1,15,CASSQGLGIVDEQYF
-,TRBV10-3,15,CAISAREEGQEPQHF
TRBD1,TRBV6-5,13,CASGQGDNQPQHF
-,TRBV20-1,13,CSAPQGNTDTQYF
-,TRBV7-2,12,CASSWPASSLYF
-,TRBV5-5,15,CASSRQLPGSYEQYF
-,TRBV7-2,13,CASSLGVQETQYF
-,TRBV5-4,14,CASSLEVTNTEDFF
-,TRBV7-2,12,CASSWTAYEQYF